This T cell receptor (beta chain) was identified during a study of prognosis after radiotherapy for stage I lung cancer. Study background: Enrolled patients were those with stage I non-small cell lung cancer, a group that was recruited between April 2018 and January 2019. Tumor type comprised squamous cell carcinoma in 6 or 7 patients and adenocarcinoma in about 12.

The germline V gene encodes CDR1 SGHAT and CDR2 FQNNGV. Trimming removed 2 bases from V and 4 bases from J, with 9 bases in between. CDR3 size: 13 residues. Genomic DNA provided the template from which TCR beta CDR3 was amplified by two-round multiplex PCR. The first PCR round targeted every TRBV and TRBJ gene with specific primers. TCRdb recomputed calls from the multiplex PCR reads with MiXCR, one row per CDR3 protein. The table has about 51,000 distinct CDR3 sequences, 30% to 35% seen once. The sequence was collected from a donor over 45 with non-small cell lung cancer. The chain employs TRBV11-2 and TRBJ2-7, with no clear D. Sample: PBMCs, taken before or after stereotactic body radiation therapy (not recorded which). The CDR3, as DNA: TGTGCCAGCAGCTTACCCTTACTTTACGAGCAGTACTTC. It specifies CASSLPLLYEQYF.